This record looks at one TCR beta chain sequence and its context. The antigen is unknown. The data were obtained in a study of blood T cells in healthy people across ages. Study-level results: Those diversity estimates obtained from one million T cells were thought to be underestimates.

Then a second PCR, running about 7 to 11 cycles, was carried out with a sample-barcoded 5' primer and a J-beta primer mix. TCRdb independently ran MiXCR on the 5' RACE reads; one entry per CDR3 protein. This table holds 1.8 million or so distinct CDR3 sequences, about two fifths found once. Per germline, CDR1 MDHEN and CDR2 SYDVKM. Trimming removed 5 bases from V and 8 bases from J; junction bases left unmatched: 14. The CDR3 has 15 amino acids. This clonotype was sampled from a human donor in good health. Sequenced sample: blood. V and J are TRBV28 and TRBJ1-2; 7 nucleotides match TRBD1. The chain's CDR3 is CASSRGGQPSGGYTF. Here the CDR3 DNA reads TGTGCCAGCAGTCGAGGGGGCCAGCCCTCGGGGGGCTACACCTTC.